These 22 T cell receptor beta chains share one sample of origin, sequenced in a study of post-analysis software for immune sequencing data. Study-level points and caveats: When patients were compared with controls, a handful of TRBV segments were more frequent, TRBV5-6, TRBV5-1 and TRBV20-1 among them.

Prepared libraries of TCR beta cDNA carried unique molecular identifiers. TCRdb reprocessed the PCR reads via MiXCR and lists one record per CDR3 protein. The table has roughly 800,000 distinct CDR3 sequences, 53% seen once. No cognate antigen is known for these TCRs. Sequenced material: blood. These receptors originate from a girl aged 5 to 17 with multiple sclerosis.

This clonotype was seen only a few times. DNA of the CDR3: TGTGCCACCTACTTCTACGAGCAGTACTTC. Translating it yields CATYFYEQYF. This chain connects TRBV6-5 to TRBJ2-7; the D is unclear. The V and J ends lost 10 bases and 3 bases respectively, with 7 bases between them. Germline V gene sequence: CDR1 MNHEY, CDR2 SVGAGI. CDR3 length: 10 residues.

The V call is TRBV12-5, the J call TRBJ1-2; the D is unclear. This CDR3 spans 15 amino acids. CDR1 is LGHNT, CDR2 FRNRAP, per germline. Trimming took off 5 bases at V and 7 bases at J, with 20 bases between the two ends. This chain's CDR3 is CASGLNKFDPSGYTF. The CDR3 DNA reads TGTGCTAGTGGTCTAAACAAGTTCGATCCGTCTGGCTACACCTTC.

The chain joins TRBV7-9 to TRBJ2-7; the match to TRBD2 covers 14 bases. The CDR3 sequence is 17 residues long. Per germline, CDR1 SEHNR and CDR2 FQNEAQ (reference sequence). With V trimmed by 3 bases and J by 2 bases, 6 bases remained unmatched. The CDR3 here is CASSFSGTSGSPYEQYF. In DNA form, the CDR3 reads TGTGCCAGCAGCTTTTCCGGGACTAGCGGGAGCCCCTACGAGCAGTACTTC. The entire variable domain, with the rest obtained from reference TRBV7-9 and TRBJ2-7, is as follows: DTGVSQNPRHKITKRGQNVTFRCDPISEHNRLYWYRQTLGQGPEFLTYFQNEAQLEKSRLLSDRFSAERPKGSFSTLEIQRTEQGDSAMYLCASSFSGTSGSPYEQYFGPGTRLTVT.

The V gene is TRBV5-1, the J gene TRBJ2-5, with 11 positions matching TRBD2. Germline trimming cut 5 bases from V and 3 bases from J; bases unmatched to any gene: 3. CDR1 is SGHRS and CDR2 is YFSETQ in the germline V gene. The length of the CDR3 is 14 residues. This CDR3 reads CASRAGLAEETQYF. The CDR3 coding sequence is TGCGCCAGCAGAGCGGGACTAGCGGAAGAGACCCAGTACTTC.

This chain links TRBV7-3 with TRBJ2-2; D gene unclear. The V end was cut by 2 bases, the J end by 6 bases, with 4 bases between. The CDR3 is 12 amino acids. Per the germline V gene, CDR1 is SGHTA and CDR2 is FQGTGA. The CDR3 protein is CASSLSAGELFF. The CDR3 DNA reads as TGTGCCAGCAGCTTATCCGCCGGGGAGCTGTTTTTT. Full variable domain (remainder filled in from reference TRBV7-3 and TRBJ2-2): GAGVSQTPSNKVTEKGKYVELRCDPISGHTALYWYRQSLGQGPEFLIYFQGTGAADDSGLPNDRFFAVRPEGSVSTLKIQRTERGDSAVYLCASSLSAGELFFGEGSRLTVL.

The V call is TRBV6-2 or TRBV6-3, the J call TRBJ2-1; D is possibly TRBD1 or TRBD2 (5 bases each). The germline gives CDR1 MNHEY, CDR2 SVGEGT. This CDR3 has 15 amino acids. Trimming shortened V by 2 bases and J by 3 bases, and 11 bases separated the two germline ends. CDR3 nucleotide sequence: TGTGCCAGCAGTTACGGGGGAGCCCACTACAATGAGCAGTTCTTC. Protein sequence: CASSYGGAHYNEQFF.

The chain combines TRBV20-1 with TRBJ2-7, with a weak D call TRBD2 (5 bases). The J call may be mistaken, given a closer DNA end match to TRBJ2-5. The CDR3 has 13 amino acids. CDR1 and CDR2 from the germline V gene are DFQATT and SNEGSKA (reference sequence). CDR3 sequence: CSARGPGKETQYF. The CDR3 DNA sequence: TGCAGTGCTAGAGGGCCCGGGAAAGAGACCCAGTACTTC.

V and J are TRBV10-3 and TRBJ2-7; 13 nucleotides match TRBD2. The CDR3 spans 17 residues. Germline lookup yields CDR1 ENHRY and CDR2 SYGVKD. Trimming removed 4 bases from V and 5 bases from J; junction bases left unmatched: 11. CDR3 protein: CAISAGRTLAGGDEQYF. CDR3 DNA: TGTGCCATCAGTGCAGGGAGAACACTAGCGGGAGGGGACGAGCAGTACTTC.

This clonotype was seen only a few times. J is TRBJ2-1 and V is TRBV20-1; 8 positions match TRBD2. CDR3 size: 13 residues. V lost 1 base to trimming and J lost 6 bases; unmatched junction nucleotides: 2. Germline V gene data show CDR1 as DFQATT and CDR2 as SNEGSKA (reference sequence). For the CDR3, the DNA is TGCAGTGCTAGAGCTAGCGGGCTCAATGAGCAGTTCTTC. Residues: CSARASGLNEQFF.

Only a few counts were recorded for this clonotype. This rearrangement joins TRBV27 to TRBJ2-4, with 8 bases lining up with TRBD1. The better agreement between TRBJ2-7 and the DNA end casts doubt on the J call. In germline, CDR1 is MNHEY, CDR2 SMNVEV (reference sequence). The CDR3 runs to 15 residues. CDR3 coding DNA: TGTGCCAGCAGTTCCTACAGGGGGAGTGGTTACGAGCAGTACTTC. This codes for CASSSYRGSGYEQYF.

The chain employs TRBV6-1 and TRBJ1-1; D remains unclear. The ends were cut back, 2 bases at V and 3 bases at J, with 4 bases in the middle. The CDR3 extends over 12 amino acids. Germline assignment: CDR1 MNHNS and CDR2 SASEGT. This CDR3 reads CASSERYTEAFF. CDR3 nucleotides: TGTGCCAGCAGTGAAAGGTACACTGAAGCTTTCTTT.

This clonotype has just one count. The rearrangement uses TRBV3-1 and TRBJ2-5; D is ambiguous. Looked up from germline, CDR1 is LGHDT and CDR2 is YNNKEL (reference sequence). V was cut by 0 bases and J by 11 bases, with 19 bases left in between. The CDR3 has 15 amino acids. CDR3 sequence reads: CASSQEILGKKEQYF. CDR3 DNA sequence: TGTGCCAGCAGCCAAGAGATTTTGGGGAAAAAAGAGCAGTACTTC.

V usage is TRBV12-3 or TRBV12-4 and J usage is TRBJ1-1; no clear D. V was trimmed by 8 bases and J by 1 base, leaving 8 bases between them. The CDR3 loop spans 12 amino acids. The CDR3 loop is CASGNRNTEAFF. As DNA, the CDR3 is TGTGCCAGCGGGAACAGGAACACTGAAGCTTTCTTT.

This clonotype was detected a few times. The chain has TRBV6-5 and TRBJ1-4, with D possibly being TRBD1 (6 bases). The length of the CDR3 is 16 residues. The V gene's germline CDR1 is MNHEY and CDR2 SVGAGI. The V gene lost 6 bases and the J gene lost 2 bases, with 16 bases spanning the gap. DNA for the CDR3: TGTGCCAGCAGCTACCGGGGGCTTGCGACTAATGAAAAACTGTTTTTT. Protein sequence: CASSYRGLATNEKLFF.

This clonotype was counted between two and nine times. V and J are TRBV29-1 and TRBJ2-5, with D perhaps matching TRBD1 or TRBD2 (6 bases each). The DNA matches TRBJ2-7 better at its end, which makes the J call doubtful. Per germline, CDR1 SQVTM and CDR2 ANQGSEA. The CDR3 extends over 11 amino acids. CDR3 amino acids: CSATGAYEQYF. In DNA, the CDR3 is TGCAGTGCTACGGGGGCTTACGAGCAGTACTTC.

CDR3 sequence reads: CASSPTLGNQPQHF. In DNA form, the CDR3 reads TGTGCCAGCAGCCCTACACTTGGCAATCAGCCCCAGCATTTT. The chain joins TRBV3-1 to TRBJ1-5; D gene uncertain. Germline CDR1 is LGHDT and CDR2 is YNNKEL (reference sequence). The V end was cut by 4 bases, the J end by 2 bases, with 9 bases between. The CDR3 runs to 14 residues.

The CDR3 coding sequence is TGTGCCACCAGCAGAGATGCCCATTCTCGCTCCTACGAGCAGTACTTC. Amino acid sequence: CATSRDAHSRSYEQYF. The chain carries TRBV15 and TRBJ2-7; D gene uncertain. The germline V and J ends were trimmed by 0 bases and 0 bases, with 12 bases remaining between them. The germline V gene encodes CDR1 LNHNV and CDR2 YYDKDF (reference sequence). The CDR3 covers 16 residues.

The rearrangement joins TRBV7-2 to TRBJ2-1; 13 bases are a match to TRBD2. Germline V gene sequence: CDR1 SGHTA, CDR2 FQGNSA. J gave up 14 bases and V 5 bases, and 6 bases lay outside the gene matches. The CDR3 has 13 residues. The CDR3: CASSPSGLAGEFF. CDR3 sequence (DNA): TGTGCCAGCAGCCCTTCCGGACTAGCGGGAGAGTTCTTC.

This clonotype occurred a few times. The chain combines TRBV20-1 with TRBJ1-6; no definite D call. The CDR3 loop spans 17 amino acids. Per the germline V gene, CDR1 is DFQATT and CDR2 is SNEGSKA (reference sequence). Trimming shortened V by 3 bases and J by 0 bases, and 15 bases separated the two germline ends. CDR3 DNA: TGCAGTGCTAGTGGCTCTATGCGGGTCTCCTATAATTCACCCCTCCACTTT. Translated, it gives CSASGSMRVSYNSPLHF.

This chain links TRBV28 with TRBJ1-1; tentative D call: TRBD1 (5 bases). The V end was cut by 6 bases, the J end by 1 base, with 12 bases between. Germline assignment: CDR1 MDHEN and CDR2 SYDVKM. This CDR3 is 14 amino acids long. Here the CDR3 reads CASSAAGTNTEAFF. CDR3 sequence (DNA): TGTGCCAGCAGCGCGGCAGGGACGAACACTGAAGCTTTCTTT. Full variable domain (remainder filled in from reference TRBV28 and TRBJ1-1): DVKVTQSSRYLVKRTGEKVFLECVQDMDHENMFWYRQDPGLGLRLIYFSYDVKMKEKGDIPEGYSVSREKKERFSLILESASTNQTSMYLCASSAAGTNTEAFFGQGTRLTVV.

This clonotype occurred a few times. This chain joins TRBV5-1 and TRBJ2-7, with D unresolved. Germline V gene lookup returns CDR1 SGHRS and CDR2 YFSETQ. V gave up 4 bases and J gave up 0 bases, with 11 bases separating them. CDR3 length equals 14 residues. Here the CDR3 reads CASSGGLPSYEQYF. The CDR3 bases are TGCGCCAGCAGCGGTGGCCTGCCCTCCTACGAGCAGTACTTC. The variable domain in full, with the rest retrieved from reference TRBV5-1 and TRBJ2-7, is KAGVTQTPRYLIKTRGQQVTLSCSPISGHRSVSWYQQTPGQGLQFLFEYFSETQRNKGNFPGRFSGRQFSNSRSEMNVSTLELGDSALYLCASSGGLPSYEQYFGPGTRLTVT.

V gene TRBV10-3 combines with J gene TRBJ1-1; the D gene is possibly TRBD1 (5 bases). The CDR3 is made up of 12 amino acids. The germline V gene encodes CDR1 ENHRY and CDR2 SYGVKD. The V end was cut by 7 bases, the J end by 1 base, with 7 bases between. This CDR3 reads CAIMGRNTEAFF. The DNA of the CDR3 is TGTGCCATCATGGGGCGGAACACTGAAGCTTTCTTT.